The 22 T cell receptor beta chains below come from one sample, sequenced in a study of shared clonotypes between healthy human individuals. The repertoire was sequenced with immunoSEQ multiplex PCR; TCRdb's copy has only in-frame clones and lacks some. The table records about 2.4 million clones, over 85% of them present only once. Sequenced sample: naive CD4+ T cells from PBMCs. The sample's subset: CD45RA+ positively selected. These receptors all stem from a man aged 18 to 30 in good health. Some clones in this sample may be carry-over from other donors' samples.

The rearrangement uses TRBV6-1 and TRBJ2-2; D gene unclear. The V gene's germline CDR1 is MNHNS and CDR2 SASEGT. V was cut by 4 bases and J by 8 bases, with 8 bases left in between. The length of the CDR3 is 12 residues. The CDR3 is CASSAFWGELFF. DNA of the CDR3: TGTGCCAGCAGTGCTTTCTGGGGGGAGCTGTTTTTT.

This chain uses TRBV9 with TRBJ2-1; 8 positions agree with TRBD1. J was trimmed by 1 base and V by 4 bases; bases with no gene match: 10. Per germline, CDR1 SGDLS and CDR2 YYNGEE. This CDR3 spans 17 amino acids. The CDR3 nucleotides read TGTGCCAGCAGCCCGGGGCAGGGGGCCCCGTCCTACAATGAGCAGTTCTTC. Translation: CASSPGQGAPSYNEQFF.

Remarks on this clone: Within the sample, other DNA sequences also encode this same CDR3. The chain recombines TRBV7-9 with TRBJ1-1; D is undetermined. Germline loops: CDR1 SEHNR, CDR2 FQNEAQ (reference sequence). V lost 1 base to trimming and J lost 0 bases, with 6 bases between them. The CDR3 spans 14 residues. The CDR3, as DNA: TGTGCCAGCAGCTTAGAGGGCTTGAACACTGAAGCTTTCTTT. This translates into CASSLEGLNTEAFF. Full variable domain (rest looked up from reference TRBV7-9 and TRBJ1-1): DTGVSQNPRHKITKRGQNVTFRCDPISEHNRLYWYRQTLGQGPEFLTYFQNEAQLEKSRLLSDRFSAERPKGSFSTLEIQRTEQGDSAMYLCASSLEGLNTEAFFGQGTRLTVV.

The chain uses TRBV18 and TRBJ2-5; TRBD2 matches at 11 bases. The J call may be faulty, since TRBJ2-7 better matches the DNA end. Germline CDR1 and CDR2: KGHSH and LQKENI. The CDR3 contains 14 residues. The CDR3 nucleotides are TGTGCCAGCTCACAGACTAGCGGGATAAACGAGCAGTACTTC. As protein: CASSQTSGINEQYF.

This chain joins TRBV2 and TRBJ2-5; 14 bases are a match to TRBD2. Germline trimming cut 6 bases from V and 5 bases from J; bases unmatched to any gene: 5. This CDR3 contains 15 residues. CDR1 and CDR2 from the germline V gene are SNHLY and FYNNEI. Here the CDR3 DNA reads TGTGCCAGCAGGACTAGCGGGAGGGTCCGGGAGACCCAGTACTTC. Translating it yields CASRTSGRVRETQYF.

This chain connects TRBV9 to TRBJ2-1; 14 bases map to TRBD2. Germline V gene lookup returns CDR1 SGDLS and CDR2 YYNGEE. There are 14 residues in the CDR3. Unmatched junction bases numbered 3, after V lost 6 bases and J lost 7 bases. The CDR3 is CASTGTSGRNEQFF. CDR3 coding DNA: TGTGCCAGCACCGGGACTAGCGGGAGAAATGAGCAGTTCTTC.

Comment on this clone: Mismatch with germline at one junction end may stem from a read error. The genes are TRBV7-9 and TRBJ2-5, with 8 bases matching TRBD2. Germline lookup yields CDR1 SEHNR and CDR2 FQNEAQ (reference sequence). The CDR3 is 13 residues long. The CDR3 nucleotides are TGTGCCAGCAGACTAGCGGAGGGGACTGCCCGGAACTTC. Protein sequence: CASRLAEGTARNF.

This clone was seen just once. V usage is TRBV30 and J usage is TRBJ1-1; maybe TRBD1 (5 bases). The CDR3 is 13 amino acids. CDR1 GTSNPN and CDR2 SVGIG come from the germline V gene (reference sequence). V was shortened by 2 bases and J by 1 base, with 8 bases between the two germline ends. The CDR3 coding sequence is TGTGCCTGGAGTAATGACAGGAACACTGAAGCTTTCTTT. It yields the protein CAWSNDRNTEAFF.

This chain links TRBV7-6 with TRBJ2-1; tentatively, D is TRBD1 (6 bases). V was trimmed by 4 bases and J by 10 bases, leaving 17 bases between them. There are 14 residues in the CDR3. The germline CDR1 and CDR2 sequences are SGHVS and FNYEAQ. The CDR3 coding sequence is TGTGCCAGCAGCTCCATCAGGGGTTCAGGCGAGCAGTTCTTC. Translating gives CASSSIRGSGEQFF.

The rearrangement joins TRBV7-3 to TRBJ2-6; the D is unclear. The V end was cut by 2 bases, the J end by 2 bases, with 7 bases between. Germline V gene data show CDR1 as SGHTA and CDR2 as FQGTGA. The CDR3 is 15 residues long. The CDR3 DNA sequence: TGTGCCAGCAGCTTATTAATCGCTGGGGCCAACGTCCTGACTTTC. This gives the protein CASSLLIAGANVLTF.

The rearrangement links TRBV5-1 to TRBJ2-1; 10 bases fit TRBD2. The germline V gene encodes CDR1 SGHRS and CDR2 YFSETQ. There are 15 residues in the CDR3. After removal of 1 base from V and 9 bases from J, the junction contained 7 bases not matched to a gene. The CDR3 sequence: CASSLFLAGAGEQFF. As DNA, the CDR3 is TGCGCCAGCAGCTTGTTCCTAGCGGGGGCGGGTGAGCAGTTCTTC. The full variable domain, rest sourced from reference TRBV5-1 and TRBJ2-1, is KAGVTQTPRYLIKTRGQQVTLSCSPISGHRSVSWYQQTPGQGLQFLFEYFSETQRNKGNFPGRFSGRQFSNSRSEMNVSTLELGDSALYLCASSLFLAGAGEQFFGPGTRLTVL.

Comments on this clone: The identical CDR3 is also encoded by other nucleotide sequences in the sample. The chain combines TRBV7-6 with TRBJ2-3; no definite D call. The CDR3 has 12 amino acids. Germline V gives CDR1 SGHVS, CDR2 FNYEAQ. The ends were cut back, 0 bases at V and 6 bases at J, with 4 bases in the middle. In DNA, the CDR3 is TGTGCCAGCAGCTTAGCCCGGGATACGCAGTATTTT. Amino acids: CASSLARDTQYF.

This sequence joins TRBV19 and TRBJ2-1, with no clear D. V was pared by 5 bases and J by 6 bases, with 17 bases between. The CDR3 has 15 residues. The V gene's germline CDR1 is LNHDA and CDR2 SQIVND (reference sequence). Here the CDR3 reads CASSPTAPKTNEQFF. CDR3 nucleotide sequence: TGTGCCAGTAGTCCTACTGCCCCAAAAACCAATGAGCAGTTCTTC. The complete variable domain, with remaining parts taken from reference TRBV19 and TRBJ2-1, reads DGGITQSPKYLFRKEGQNVTLSCEQNLNHDAMYWYRQDPGQGLRLIYYSQIVNDFQKGDIAEGYSVSREKKESFPLTVTSAQKNPTAFYLCASSPTAPKTNEQFFGPGTRLTVL.

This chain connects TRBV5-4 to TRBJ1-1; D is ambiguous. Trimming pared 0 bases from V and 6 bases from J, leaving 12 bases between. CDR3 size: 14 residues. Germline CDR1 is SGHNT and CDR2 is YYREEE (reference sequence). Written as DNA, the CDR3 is TGTGCCAGCAGCTTGGCCGGAGGGAGGCCTGAAGCTTTCTTT. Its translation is CASSLAGGRPEAFF. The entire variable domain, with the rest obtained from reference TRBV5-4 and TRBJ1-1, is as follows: ETGVTQSPTHLIKTRGQQVTLRCSSQSGHNTVSWYQQALGQGPQFIFQYYREEENGRGNFPPRFSGLQFPNYSSELNVNALELDDSALYLCASSLAGGRPEAFFGQGTRLTVV.

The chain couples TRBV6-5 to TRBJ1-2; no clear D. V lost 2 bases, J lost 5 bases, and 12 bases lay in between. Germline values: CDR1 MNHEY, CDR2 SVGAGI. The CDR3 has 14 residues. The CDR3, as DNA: TGTGCCAGCAGTTACCGGGAGAAATTTTATGGCTACACCTTC. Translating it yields CASSYREKFYGYTF.

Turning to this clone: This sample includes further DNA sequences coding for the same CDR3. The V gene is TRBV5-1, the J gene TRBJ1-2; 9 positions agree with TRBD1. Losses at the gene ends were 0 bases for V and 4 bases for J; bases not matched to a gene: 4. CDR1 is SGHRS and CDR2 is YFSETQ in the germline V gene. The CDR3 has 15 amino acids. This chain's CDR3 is CASSLGTGAVYGYTF. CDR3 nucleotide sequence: TGCGCCAGCAGCTTGGGGACAGGGGCGGTCTATGGCTACACCTTC.

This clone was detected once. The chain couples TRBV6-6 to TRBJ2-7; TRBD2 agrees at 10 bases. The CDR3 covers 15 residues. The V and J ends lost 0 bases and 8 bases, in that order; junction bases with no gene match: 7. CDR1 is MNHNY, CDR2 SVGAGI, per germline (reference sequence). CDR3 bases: TGTGCCAGCAGTTACTCTGCTAGCGGGAGTGAAAAGCAGTACTTC. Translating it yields CASSYSASGSEKQYF.

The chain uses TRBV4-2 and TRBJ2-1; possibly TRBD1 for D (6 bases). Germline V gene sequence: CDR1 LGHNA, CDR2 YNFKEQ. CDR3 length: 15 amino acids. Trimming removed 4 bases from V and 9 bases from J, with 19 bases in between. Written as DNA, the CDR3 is TGTGCCAGCAGCCCGACCGGGACATTAACCGGTGAGCAGTTCTTC. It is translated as CASSPTGTLTGEQFF.

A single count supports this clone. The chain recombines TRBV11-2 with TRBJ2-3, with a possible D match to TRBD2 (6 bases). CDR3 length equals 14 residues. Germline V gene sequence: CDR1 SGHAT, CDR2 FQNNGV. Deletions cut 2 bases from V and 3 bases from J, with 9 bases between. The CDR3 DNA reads TGTGCCAGCAGCTTAATAGCGGCGACAGATACGCAGTATTTT. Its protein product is CASSLIAATDTQYF.

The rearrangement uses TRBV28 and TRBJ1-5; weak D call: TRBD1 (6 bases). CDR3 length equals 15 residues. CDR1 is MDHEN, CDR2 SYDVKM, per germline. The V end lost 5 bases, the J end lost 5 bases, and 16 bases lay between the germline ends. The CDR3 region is CASSKRTALHQPQHF. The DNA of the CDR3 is TGTGCCAGCAGTAAAAGGACAGCGTTGCATCAGCCCCAGCATTTT.

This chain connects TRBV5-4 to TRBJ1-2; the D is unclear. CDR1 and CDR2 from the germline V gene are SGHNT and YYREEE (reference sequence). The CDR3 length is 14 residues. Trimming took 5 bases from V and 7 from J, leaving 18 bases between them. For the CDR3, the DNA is TGTGCCAGCAGGGGTTTTGGGGTTTTCCGTGGCTACACCTTC. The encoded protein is CASRGFGVFRGYTF.

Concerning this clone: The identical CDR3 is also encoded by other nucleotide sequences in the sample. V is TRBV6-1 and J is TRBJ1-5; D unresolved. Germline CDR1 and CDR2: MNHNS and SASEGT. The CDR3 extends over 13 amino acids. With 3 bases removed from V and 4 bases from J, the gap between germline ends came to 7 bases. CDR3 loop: CASSEQGNQPQHF. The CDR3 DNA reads TGTGCCAGCAGTGAGCAAGGGAATCAGCCCCAGCATTTT.